What follows describes a single T cell receptor beta chain. The record originates from a study of T cells expressing NK-cell markers. TCRdb reprocessed the 5' RACE reads, with one entry per CDR3 protein and no DNA. The table counts about 460,000 distinct CDR3 sequences; approximately 1.4% lies in the top ten. Germline values: CDR1 DFQATT, CDR2 SNEGSKA (reference sequence). The CDR3 has 16 amino acids. The chain uses TRBV20-1 and TRBJ2-7; TCRdb's D call of TRBD2 is untestable without DNA. The sequence was obtained from a woman in her forties or fifties in good health. What was sequenced was blood T cells: a sorted CD56 or NKG2C T cell subset, CD4+ or CD8+ T cells, or bulk PBMC T cells (not recorded which). The CDR3 sequence is CSARDRPSGLLYEQYF.